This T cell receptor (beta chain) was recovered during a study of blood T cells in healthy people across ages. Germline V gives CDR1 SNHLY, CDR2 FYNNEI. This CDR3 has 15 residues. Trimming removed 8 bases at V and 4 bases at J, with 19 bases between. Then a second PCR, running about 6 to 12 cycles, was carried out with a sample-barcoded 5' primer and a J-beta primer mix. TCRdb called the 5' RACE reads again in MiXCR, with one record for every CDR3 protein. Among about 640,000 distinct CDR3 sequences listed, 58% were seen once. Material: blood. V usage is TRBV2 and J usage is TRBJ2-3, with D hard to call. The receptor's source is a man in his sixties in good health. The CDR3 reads CASLRLNGQADTQYF. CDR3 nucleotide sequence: TGTGCCAGCCTTCGTCTGAATGGTCAGGCAGATACGCAGTATTTT.